This T cell receptor beta chain was recorded in a study of blood T cell repertoires in COVID-19. Produced via immunoSEQ multiplex PCR; TCRdb's table is partial and in-frame only. The table shows some 9,000 clones, with 80% occurring only once. Trimming took off 6 bases at V and 7 bases at J, with 22 bases between the two ends. In germline, CDR1 is SGHRS, CDR2 YFSETQ. The CDR3 loop spans 15 amino acids. The sample consisted of peripheral blood. The source is a man aged 70-80 years with active COVID-19. The rearrangement joins TRBV5-1 to TRBJ1-1; D may be TRBD1 (5 bases). The chain's CDR3 is CASNLGDPGRDEAFF. The CDR3 bases are TGCGCCAGCAACCTAGGGGACCCCGGGAGGGATGAAGCTTTCTTT.